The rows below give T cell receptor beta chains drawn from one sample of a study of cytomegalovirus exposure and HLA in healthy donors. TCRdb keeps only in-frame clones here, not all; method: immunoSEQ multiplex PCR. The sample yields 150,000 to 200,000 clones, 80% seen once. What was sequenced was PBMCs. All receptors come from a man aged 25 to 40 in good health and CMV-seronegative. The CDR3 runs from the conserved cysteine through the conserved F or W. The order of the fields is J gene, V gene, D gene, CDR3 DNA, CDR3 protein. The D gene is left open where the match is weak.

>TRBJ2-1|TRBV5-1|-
TGCGCCAGCAGCTTCAGTCCGGGCTCCTACAATGAGCAGTTCTTC
CASSFSPGSYNEQFF
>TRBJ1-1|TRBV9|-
TGTGCCAGCAGCGCAGACACAGATGAAGCTTTCTTT
CASSADTDEAFF
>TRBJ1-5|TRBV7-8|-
TGTGCCAGCAGCTTAAGGCGGGTGAGTCAGCCCCAGCATTTT
CASSLRRVSQPQHF
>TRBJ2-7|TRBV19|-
TGTGCCAGTAGTTTGACAGGTTCCTACGAGCAGTACTTC
CASSLTGSYEQYF
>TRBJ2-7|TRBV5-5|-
TGTGCCAGCAGCTTGGTAGCGTTAGGCCCCTACGAGCAGTACTTC
CASSLVALGPYEQYF
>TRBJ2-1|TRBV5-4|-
TGTGCCAGCAGCACGGACTCATACAATGAGCAGTTCTTC
CASSTDSYNEQFF
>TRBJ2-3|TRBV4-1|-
TGCGCCAGCAGCCAGCGCGGGCCCAAAGATACGCAGTATTTT
CASSQRGPKDTQYF
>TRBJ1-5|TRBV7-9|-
TGTGCCAGCAGCCCCGGGACACTCCAGCGGAGCAATCAGCCCCAGCATTTT
CASSPGTLQRSNQPQHF
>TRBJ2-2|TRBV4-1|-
TGCGCCAGCAGTTTTGTTCTGTCTACCGGGGAGCTGTTTTTT
CASSFVLSTGELFF
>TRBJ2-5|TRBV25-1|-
TGTGCCAGCAGTGTTTCAGGGGAGGGAGAGACCCAGTACTTC
CASSVSGEGETQYF
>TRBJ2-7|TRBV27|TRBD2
TGTGCCAGCAGTTACGGCGGGAGGGCCGGCGAGCAGTACTTC
CASSYGGRAGEQYF
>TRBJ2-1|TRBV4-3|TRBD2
TGCGCCAGCAGCCAAGATGTCTGGCGGGGGGCCGGGGTTTACAATGAGCAGTTCTTC
CASSQDVWRGAGVYNEQFF